The source of this TCR beta chain is a study of blood T cell repertoires in COVID-19. The CDR3 totals 13 residues. The V end was cut by 10 bases, the J end by 0 bases, with 12 bases between. From germline, CDR1 is MDHEN and CDR2 SYDVKM. In Seattle, patients joined the study during active infection and were tracked longitudinally. Sequencing used immunoSEQ multiplex PCR; TCRdb keeps in-frame clones, though not all of them. The repertoire has approximately 47,000 clones, 80% to 90% of them found once; the top ten carry less than 3%. The chain recombines TRBV28 with TRBJ1-1; D ambiguous. This sequence originates from a woman aged 80 or older with COVID-19, enrolled during active disease. Material: peripheral blood. CDR3 residues: CAIHGVMNTEAFF. In nucleotides, the CDR3 is TGTGCCATCCACGGAGTCATGAACACTGAAGCTTTCTTT. Full variable domain (rest looked up from reference TRBV28 and TRBJ1-1): DVKVTQSSRYLVKRTGEKVFLECVQDMDHENMFWYRQDPGLGLRLIYFSYDVKMKEKGDIPEGYSVSREKKERFSLILESASTNQTSMYLCAIHGVMNTEAFFGQGTRLTVV.